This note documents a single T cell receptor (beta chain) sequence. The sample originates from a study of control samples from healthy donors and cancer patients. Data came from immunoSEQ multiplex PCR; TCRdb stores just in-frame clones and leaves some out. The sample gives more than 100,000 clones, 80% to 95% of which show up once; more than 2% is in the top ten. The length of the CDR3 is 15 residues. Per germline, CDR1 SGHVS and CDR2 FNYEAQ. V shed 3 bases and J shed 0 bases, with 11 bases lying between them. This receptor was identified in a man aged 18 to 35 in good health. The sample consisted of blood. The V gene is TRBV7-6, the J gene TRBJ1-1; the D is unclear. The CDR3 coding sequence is TGTGCCAGCAGCTTGGGCAGCCTGATGAACACTGAAGCTTTCTTT. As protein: CASSLGSLMNTEAFF.